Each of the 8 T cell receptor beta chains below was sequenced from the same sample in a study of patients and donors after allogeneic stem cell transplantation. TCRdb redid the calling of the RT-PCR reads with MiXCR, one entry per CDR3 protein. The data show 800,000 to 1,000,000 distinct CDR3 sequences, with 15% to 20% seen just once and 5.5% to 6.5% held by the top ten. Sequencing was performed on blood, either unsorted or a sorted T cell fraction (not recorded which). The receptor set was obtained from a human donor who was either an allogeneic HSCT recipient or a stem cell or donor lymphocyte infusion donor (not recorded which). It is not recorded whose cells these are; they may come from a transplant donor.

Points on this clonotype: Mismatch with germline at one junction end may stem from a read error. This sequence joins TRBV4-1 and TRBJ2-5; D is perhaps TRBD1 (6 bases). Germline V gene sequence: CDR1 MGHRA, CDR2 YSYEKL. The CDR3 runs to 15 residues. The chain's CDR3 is CASTQDLGARETQYF. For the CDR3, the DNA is TGCGCCAGCACCCAAGATCTGGGGGCGAGAGAGACCCAGTACTTC.

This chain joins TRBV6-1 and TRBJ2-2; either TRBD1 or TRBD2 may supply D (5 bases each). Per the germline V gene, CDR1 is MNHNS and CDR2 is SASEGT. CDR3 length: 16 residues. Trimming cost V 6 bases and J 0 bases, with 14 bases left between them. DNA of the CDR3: TGTGCCAGCAGCCTTTTGGGGGAATCGAACACCGGGGAGCTGTTTTTT. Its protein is CASSLLGESNTGELFF.

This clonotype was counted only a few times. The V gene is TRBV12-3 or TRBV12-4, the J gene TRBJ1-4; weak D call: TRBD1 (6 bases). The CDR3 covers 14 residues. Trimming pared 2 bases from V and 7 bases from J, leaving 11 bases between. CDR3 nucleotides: TGTGCCAGCAGTTTACGGGGGCCGGGTGAAAAACTGTTTTTT. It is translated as CASSLRGPGEKLFF.

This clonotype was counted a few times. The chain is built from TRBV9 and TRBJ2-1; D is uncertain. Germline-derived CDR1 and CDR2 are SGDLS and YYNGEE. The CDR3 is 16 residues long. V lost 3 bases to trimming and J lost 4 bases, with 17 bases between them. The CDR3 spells CASSGKVGKNYNEQFF. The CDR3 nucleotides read TGTGCCAGCAGCGGAAAGGTGGGGAAAAATTACAATGAGCAGTTCTTC.

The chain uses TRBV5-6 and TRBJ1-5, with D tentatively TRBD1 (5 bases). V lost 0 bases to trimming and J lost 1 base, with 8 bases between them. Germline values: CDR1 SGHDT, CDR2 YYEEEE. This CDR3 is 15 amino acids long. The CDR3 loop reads CASSLAGRSNQPQHF. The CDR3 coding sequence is TGTGCCAGCAGCTTGGCAGGGCGAAGCAATCAGCCCCAGCATTTT.

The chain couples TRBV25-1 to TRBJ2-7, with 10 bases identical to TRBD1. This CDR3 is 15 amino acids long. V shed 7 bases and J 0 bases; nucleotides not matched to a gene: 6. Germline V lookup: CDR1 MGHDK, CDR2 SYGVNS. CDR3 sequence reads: CASTTGTGVSYEQYF. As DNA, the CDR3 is TGTGCCAGCACCACCGGGACAGGGGTCTCCTACGAGCAGTACTTC.

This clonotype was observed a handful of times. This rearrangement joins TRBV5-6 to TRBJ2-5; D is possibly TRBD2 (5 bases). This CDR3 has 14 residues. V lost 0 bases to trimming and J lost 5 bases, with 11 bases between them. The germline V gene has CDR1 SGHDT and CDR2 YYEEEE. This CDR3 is CASSLGSRRETQYF. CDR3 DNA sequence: TGTGCCAGCAGCTTGGGTTCAAGGAGGGAGACCCAGTACTTC.

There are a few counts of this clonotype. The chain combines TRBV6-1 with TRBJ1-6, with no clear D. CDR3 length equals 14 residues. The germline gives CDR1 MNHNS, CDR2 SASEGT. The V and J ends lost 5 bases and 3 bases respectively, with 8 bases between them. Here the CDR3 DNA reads TGTGCCAGCAGTCGAGACCGCTATAATTCACCCCTCCACTTT. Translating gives CASSRDRYNSPLHF.